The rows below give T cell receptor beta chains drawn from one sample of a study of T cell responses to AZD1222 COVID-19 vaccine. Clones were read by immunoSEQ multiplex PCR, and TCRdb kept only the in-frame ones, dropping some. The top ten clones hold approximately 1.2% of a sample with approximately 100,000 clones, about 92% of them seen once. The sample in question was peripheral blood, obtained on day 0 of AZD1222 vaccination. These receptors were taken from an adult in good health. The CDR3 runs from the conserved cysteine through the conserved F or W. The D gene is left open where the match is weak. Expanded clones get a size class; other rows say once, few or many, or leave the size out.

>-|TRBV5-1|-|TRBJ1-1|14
CASSLKNMNTEAFF
TGCGCCAGCAGCTTGAAGAACATGAACACTGAAGCTTTCTTT
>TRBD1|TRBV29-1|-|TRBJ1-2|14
CSVGYGTGNFGYTF
TGCAGCGTTGGATACGGGACAGGGAACTTTGGCTACACCTTC
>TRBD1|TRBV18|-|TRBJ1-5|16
CASSPVRQGGNQPQHF
TGTGCCAGCTCACCCGTACGACAGGGAGGCAATCAGCCCCAGCATTTT
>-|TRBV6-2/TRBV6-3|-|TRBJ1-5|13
CASSYAGGQPQHF
TGTGCCAGCAGTTACGCGGGGGGCCAGCCCCAGCATTTT
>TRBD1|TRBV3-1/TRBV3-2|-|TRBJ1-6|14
CASSQWTGQSPLHF
TGTGCCAGCAGCCAGTGGACAGGGCAATCACCCCTCCACTTT
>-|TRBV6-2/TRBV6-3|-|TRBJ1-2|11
CASSYLGGYTF
TGTGCCAGCAGTTACTTGGGTGGCTACACCTTC
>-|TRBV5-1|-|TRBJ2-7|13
CASSSEGLHEQYF
TGCGCCAGCAGCTCGGAGGGCCTCCACGAGCAGTACTTC
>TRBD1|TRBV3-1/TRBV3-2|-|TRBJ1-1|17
CASSQDLTGELNTEAFF
TGTGCCAGCAGCCAGGACCTGACAGGGGAGCTTAACACTGAAGCTTTCTTT
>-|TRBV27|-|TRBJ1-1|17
CASSLGITRDLNTEAFF
TGTGCCAGCAGTTTAGGGATCACCAGGGACTTGAACACTGAAGCTTTCTTT
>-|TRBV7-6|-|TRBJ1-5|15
CASSLDTGKGQPQHF
TGTGCCAGCAGCTTAGATACAGGGAAGGGTCAGCCCCAGCATTTT
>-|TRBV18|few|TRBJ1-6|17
CATSTGGRGWPNSPLHF
TGTGCCACCTCAACAGGCGGTCGGGGTTGGCCTAATTCACCCCTCCACTTT
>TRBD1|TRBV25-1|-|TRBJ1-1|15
CASSDPTGGLSEAFF
TGTGCCAGCAGTGATCCGACAGGGGGCTTATCTGAAGCTTTCTTT
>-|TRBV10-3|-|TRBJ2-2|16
CAIRRQSVANTGELFF
TGTGCCATCAGAAGGCAGTCTGTCGCGAACACCGGGGAGCTGTTTTTT
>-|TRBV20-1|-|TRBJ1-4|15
CSASRPGHPDEKLFF
TGCAGTGCTAGTCGACCGGGACACCCGGATGAAAAACTGTTTTTT
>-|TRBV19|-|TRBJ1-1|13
CASSSQGDTEAFF
TGTGCCAGTAGTTCCCAGGGTGACACTGAAGCTTTCTTT
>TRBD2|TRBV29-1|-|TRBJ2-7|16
CSVEAFGAGGFYEQYF
TGCAGCGTTGAAGCCTTTGGGGCGGGAGGGTTCTACGAGCAGTACTTC
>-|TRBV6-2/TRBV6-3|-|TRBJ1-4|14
CASSSAATNEKLFF
TGTGCCAGCAGTTCAGCCGCAACTAATGAAAAACTGTTTTTT
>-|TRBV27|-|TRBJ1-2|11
CASPVNYGYTF
TGTGCCAGCCCAGTTAACTATGGCTACACCTTC
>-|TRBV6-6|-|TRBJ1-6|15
CASSPPGTRNSPLHF
TGTGCCAGCAGCCCTCCCGGGACACGAAATTCACCCCTCCACTTT
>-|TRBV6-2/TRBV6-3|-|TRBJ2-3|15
CASSYGSQGTDTQYF
TGTGCCAGCAGTTACGGATCGCAGGGCACAGATACGCAGTATTTT
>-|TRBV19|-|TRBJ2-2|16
CASSMTSSLNTGELFF
TGTGCCAGTAGTATGACTAGTTCCCTGAACACCGGGGAGCTGTTTTTT
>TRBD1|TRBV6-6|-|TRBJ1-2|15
CASIQLGTGERGYTF
TGTGCCAGCATACAACTCGGGACAGGGGAACGCGGCTACACCTTC
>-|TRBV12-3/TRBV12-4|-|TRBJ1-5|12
CASSFGNQPQHF
TGTGCCAGCAGTTTCGGCAATCAGCCCCAGCATTTT
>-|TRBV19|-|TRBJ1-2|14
CASSFLLELSGYTF
TGTGCCAGTAGTTTTTTATTGGAACTTTCTGGCTACACCTTC
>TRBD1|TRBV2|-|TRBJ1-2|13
CASSVKGAAGYTF
TGTGCCAGCAGTGTGAAGGGGGCGGCTGGCTACACCTTC
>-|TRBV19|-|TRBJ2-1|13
CASSISRGDEQFF
TGTGCCAGTAGTATATCCAGGGGCGATGAGCAGTTCTTC
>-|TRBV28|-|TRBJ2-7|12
CASSLGGYEQYF
TGTGCCAGCAGTTTAGGGGGCTACGAGCAGTACTTC
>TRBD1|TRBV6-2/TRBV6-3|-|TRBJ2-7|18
CASSPTGTGGPLVYEQYF
TGTGCCAGCAGCCCAACTGGGACAGGGGGCCCCTTGGTATACGAGCAGTACTTC
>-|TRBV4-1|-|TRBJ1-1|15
CASSQDNYPGTEAFF
TGCGCCAGCAGCCAAGATAACTATCCTGGCACTGAAGCTTTCTTT
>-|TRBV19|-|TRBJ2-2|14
CASYPGTSTGELFF
TGTGCCAGTTACCCGGGAACAAGCACCGGGGAGCTGTTTTTT
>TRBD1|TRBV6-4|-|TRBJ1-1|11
CASRQGARAFF
TGTGCCAGCAGGCAGGGGGCTCGGGCTTTCTTT
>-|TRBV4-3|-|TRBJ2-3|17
CASSQETPNWGTDTQYF
TGCGCCAGCAGCCAGGAGACGCCGAACTGGGGCACAGATACGCAGTATTTT
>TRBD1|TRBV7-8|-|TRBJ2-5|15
CASSLAGQGGQTQYF
TGTGCCAGCAGCTTAGCGGGACAGGGCGGACAGACCCAGTACTTC
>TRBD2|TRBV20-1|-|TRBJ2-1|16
CSASPGLAGYFNEQFF
TGCAGTGCTAGTCCGGGACTAGCGGGGTATTTCAATGAGCAGTTCTTC
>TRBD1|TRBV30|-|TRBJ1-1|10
CAGGQAEAFF
TGTGCCGGGGGACAGGCTGAAGCTTTCTTT
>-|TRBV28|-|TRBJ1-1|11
CASSLEAEAFF
TGTGCCAGCAGTTTGGAGGCTGAAGCTTTCTTT
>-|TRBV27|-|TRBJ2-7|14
CASSFAAGRDEQYF
TGTGCCAGTTCCTTCGCGGCGGGGCGAGACGAGCAGTACTTC
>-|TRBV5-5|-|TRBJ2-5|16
CASSLLISVGQETQYF
TGTGCCAGCAGCTTGTTAATATCCGTAGGGCAAGAGACCCAGTACTTC
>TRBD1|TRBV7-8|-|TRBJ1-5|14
CASSPQGGNQPQHF
TGTGCCAGCAGCCCACAGGGGGGCAATCAGCCCCAGCATTTT
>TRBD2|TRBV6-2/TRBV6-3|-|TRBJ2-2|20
CASSYPFGSTSGGNTGELFF
TGTGCCAGCAGTTACCCTTTCGGTTCGACTAGCGGGGGGAACACCGGGGAGCTGTTTTTT
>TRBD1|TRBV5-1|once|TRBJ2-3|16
CASSFNPTGGTDTQYF
TGCGCCAGCAGCTTTAACCCGACAGGGGGCACAGATACGCAGTATTTT
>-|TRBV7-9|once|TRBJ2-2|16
CASSLPGGGNTGELFF
TGTGCCAGCAGCTTACCCGGTGGAGGGAACACCGGGGAGCTGTTTTTT
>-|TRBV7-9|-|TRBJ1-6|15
CASSLWGGRDSPLHF
TGTGCCAGCAGCTTATGGGGGGGCAGGGATTCACCCCTCCACTTT